The 2 T cell receptor beta chains in this list originate from one sample, sequenced in a study of cytomegalovirus exposure and HLA in healthy donors. Both 60 Vbeta primers and 13 Jbeta primers went into the PCR. Profiled with immunoSEQ multiplex PCR; TCRdb holds only in-frame clones, not every one. The table lists about 140,000 clones, around 85% of them singletons. Sequenced: PBMCs. Receptors were obtained from a female donor in good health and CMV-seronegative.

V gene TRBV6-6 combines with J gene TRBJ2-7; a weak D match, TRBD2 (6 bases). The germline CDR1 and CDR2 sequences are MNHNY and SVGAGI (reference sequence). The CDR3 has 14 amino acids. The germline V and J ends were trimmed by 5 bases and 2 bases, with 13 bases remaining between them. CDR3 sequence (DNA): TGTGCCAGCAGTACCCGGGACTCTACCTACGAGCAGTACTTC. This sequence encodes CASSTRDSTYEQYF.

The chain has TRBV6-4 and TRBJ2-5; weak D call: TRBD1 (5 bases). The CDR3 length is 15 residues. Germline V gene lookup returns CDR1 MRHNA and CDR2 SNTAGT. Deletions cut 6 bases from V and 5 bases from J, with 19 bases between. CDR3 bases: TGTGCCAGCAGGGGGCCGAAGGGGCGGCGGGAGACCCAGTACTTC. This encodes CASRGPKGRRETQYF.